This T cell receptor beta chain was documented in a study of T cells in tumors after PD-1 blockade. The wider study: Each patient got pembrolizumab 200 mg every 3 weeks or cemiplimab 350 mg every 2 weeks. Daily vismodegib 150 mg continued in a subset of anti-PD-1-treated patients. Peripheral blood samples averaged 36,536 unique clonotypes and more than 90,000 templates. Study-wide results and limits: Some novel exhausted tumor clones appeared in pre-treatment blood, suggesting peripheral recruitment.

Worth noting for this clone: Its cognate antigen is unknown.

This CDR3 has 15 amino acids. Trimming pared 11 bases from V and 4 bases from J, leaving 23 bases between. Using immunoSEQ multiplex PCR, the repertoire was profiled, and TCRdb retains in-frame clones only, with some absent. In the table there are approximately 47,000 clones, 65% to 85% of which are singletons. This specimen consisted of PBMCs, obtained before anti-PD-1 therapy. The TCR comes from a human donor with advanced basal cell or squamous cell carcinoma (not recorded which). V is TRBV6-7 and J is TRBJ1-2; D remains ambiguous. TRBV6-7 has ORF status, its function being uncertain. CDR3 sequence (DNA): TGTGCCGGGCTATTAAGGCTTCGACGCCGCTATGGCTACACCTTC. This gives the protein CAGLLRLRRRYGYTF.